This T cell receptor (beta chain) was recorded in a study of blood T cells in healthy people across ages. With regard to this clonotype: At one of its ends the junction is not consistent with the germline gene, which may arise from a read error.

The second PCR ran roughly 6 to 11 cycles with a sample-barcoded 5' primer and J-beta primers. A single record per CDR3 protein comes from TCRdb applying MiXCR to the 5' RACE reads. Of approximately 800,000 distinct CDR3 sequences detected, 50% to 65% appear once; the ten largest clones hold 40% to 50%. The CDR3 covers 12 residues. Germline values: CDR1 SQVTM, CDR2 ANQGSEA. The chain carries TRBV29-1 and TRBJ1-2, with D unclear. This sequence originates from a man older than 75 in good health. Sequenced material: blood. Here the CDR3 DNA reads TGCAGCGGTGAAGACCTTAATCGGGGCTACACCTTC. This sequence encodes CSGEDLNRGYTF.